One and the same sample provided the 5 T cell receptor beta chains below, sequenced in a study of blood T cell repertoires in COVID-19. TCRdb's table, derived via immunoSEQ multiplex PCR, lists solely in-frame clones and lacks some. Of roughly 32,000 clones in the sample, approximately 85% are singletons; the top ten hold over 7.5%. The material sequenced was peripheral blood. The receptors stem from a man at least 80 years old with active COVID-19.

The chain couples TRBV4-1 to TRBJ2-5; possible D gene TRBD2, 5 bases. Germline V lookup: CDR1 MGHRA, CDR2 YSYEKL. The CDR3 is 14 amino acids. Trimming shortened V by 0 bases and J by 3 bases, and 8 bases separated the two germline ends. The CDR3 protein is CASSQDRAEETQYF. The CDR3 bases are TGCGCCAGCAGCCAAGATAGAGCGGAAGAGACCCAGTACTTC.

The CDR3 bases are TGTGCCAGCAGGACAGAGCCTAGCACAGATACGCAGTATTTT. Translated: CASRTEPSTDTQYF. The chain has TRBV6-5 and TRBJ2-3; weak D call: TRBD1 (5 bases). Between the trimmed V and J ends, which lost 6 bases and 0 bases, there was a span of 10 bases. The CDR3 consists of 14 residues. Germline CDR1 reads MNHEY; CDR2 reads SVGAGI.

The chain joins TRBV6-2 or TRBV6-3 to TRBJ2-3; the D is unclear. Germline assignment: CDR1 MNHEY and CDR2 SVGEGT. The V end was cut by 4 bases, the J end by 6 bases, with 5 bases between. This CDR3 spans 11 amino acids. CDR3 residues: CASSSSDTQYF. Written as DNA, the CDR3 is TGTGCCAGCAGTTCTTCCGATACGCAGTATTTT.

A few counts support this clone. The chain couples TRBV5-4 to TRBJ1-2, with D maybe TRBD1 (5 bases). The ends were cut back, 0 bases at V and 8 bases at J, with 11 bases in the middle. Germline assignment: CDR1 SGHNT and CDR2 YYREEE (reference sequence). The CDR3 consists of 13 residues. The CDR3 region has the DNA TGTGCCAGCAGCTTGGCCACGGGGGGAGGCTACACCTTC. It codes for CASSLATGGGYTF.

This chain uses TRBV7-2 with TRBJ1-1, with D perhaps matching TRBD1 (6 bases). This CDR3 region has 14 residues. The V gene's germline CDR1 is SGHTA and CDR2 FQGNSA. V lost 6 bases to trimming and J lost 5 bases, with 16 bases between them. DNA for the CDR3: TGTGCCAGCAGGAAGGGGGAAAGGATTACTGAAGCTTTCTTT. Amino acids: CASRKGERITEAFF.